This is a list of T cell receptor beta chains from one sample in a study of cytomegalovirus exposure and HLA in healthy donors. Repertoires were generated with immunoSEQ multiplex PCR, while TCRdb's copy carries only in-frame clones and drops some. The sample includes around 100,000 clones, approximately 81% of them seen just once. Sequencing was performed on PBMCs. The receptor set was obtained from a woman in her 70s in good health and CMV-seropositive. Each CDR3 is given with its conserved first and last residue. D genes are given only for firm matches. Clone size is not always given. Where it is, it says once, few, many or a class for expanded clones.

J | D | V | size | DNA | CDR3
TRBJ2-3 | TRBD2 | TRBV18 | - | TGTGCCAGCTCACCACGCGGGGGTAGCGGGGTCACAGATACGCAGTATTTT | CASSPRGGSGVTDTQYF
TRBJ2-3 | TRBD2 | TRBV7-2 | once | TGTGCCAGCAGCCCGGGGACCCGGGAGGGTACGCAGTATTTT | CASSPGTREGTQYF
TRBJ2-1 | TRBD2 | TRBV2 | - | TGTGCCAGCAGGGGACTAGCGGGGTACAATGAGCAGTTCTTC | CASRGLAGYNEQFF
TRBJ2-2 | TRBD1 | TRBV7-9 | - | TGTGCCAGCAGCTCGACAGGGAAAACGACCGGGGAGCTGTTTTTT | CASSSTGKTTGELFF
TRBJ2-5 | - | TRBV7-2 | - | TGTGCCAGCAGCCCGTCAGTAACGGGAGCTCCCCAAGAGACCCAGTACTTC | CASSPSVTGAPQETQYF
TRBJ2-3 | TRBD2 | TRBV30 | - | TGTGCCTGGAGTTCGGGGAGACTAGCGGCCACAGATACGCAGTATTTT | CAWSSGRLAATDTQYF
TRBJ2-3 | - | TRBV7-6 | - | TGTGCCAGCAGCTTAGGGTGGACGGACAGCGCAGATACGCAGTATTTT | CASSLGWTDSADTQYF
TRBJ2-1 | - | TRBV5-8 | once | TGTGCCAGCAGCTCCCGACTAGATATAGCCTCCTACAATGAGCAGTTCTTC | CASSSRLDIASYNEQFF
TRBJ2-5 | - | TRBV12-2 | - | TGTGCAAGTCGCACCCGCGCACTAAATAAAGAGACCCAGTACTTC | CASRTRALNKETQYF
TRBJ2-7 | TRBD2 | TRBV5-1 | - | TGCGCCAGCAGCTTGAATGCCGAGCGGGAGGGTACCTACGAGCAGTACTTC | CASSLNAEREGTYEQYF
TRBJ2-1 | TRBD1 | TRBV19 | few | TGTGCCAGTAGTCCTATCGGACAGGGGAATGGGGCCGATGAGCAGTTCTTC | CASSPIGQGNGADEQFF
TRBJ1-3 | TRBD1 | TRBV19 | once | TGTGCCAGTAGTGTCCGACAGGGTGAAGGAAACACCATATATTTT | CASSVRQGEGNTIYF
TRBJ2-5 | - | TRBV9 | - | TGTGCCAGCGGAACGGGAAACGCGGGGCGAGAGACCCAGTACTTC | CASGTGNAGRETQYF
TRBJ1-2 | TRBD1 | TRBV7-9 | - | TGTGCCAGCAGCTTAGATAGGACAGGGTGGAGGTATGGCTACACCTTC | CASSLDRTGWRYGYTF
TRBJ2-6 | TRBD1 | TRBV6-4 | - | TGTGCCAGCAGCGTTACAGGGGCTGGGGCCAACGTCCTGACTTTC | CASSVTGAGANVLTF
TRBJ2-7 | - | TRBV7-2 | - | TGTGCCAGCAGCTTAGGCGGTCTCGCCGTGCAGTACTTC | CASSLGGLAVQYF
TRBJ2-7 | - | TRBV9 | - | TGTGCCAGCAGCGCCGGACGAGAAAGGGGCGAGCAGTACTTC | CASSAGRERGEQYF
TRBJ2-4 | - | TRBV5-4 | - | TGTGCCAGCAGCTTGGGGCAGGGTGACAACATTCAGTACTTC | CASSLGQGDNIQYF
TRBJ1-2 | - | TRBV30 | - | TGTGCCTGGAGTGGGGGAGGCCCGGATGGCTACACCTTC | CAWSGGGPDGYTF
TRBJ2-7 | TRBD2 | TRBV10-1 | - | TGCGCCACCGCTAGCGGGAGATCCTACGAGCAGTACTTC | CATASGRSYEQYF
TRBJ2-7 | - | TRBV6-5 | - | TGTGCCAGCAGCTATATTGGGCCAGCCTACGAGCAGTACTTC | CASSYIGPAYEQYF
TRBJ1-5 | - | TRBV6-4 | - | TGTGCCAGCAGCAGGGGTCATAGCAATCAGCCCCAGCATTTT | CASSRGHSNQPQHF
TRBJ2-2 | - | TRBV5-1 | - | TGCGCCACTTCCTCAACTGTCAAGAACACCGGGGAGCTGTTTTTT | CATSSTVKNTGELFF
TRBJ2-1 | - | TRBV5-1 | - | TGCGCCAGCAGCTTGGCTGGGGGGAGGACCTACAATGAGCAGTTCTTC | CASSLAGGRTYNEQFF
TRBJ2-7 | - | TRBV6-5 | - | TGTGCCAGCAACAACCGGCCAGGGACCTACGAGCAGTACTTC | CASNNRPGTYEQYF
TRBJ2-5 | TRBD2 | TRBV9 | - | TGTGCCAGCAGCCCGCCTAGCGGAGAGACCCAGTACTTC | CASSPPSGETQYF
TRBJ2-5 | TRBD2 | TRBV7-2 | - | TGTGCCAGCAGCTCACTAGCGGGAGGCGTGGAGACCCAGTACTTC | CASSSLAGGVETQYF
TRBJ2-7 | TRBD2 | TRBV4-1 | once | TGCGCCAGCAGCCAATTTGTACAGTATAGCGGGAGGATTGTCAGCGAGCAGTACTTC | CASSQFVQYSGRIVSEQYF
TRBJ1-1 | TRBD1 | TRBV6-5 | - | TGTGCCAGCAGTTACTCCGGGACAGGGGGCGGCACTGAAGCTTTCTTT | CASSYSGTGGGTEAFF
TRBJ2-7 | - | TRBV5-1 | - | TGCGCCAGCAGCTTCGGGTACGGATCCTACGAGCAGTACTTC | CASSFGYGSYEQYF
TRBJ2-1 | - | TRBV5-4 | - | TGTGCCAGCAGCTCCGACTATCGGCATGAGCAGTTCTTC | CASSSDYRHEQFF
TRBJ1-1 | TRBD1 | TRBV6-1 | - | TGTGCCAGCAACCAACAGGGGGGGACTGAAGCTTTCTTT | CASNQQGGTEAFF
TRBJ1-2 | - | TRBV9 | - | TGTGCCAGCAGAGGGGTCTATGGCTACACCTTC | CASRGVYGYTF
TRBJ2-1 | TRBD2 | TRBV23-1 | - | TGCGCCAGCAGTCGAGACAGGATATTAGGATCGACTAGCGGGAGGGCCTTCTTGGATGAGCAGTTCTTC | CASSRDRILGSTSGRAFLDEQFF
TRBJ2-2 | TRBD2 | TRBV19 | - | TGTGCCAGTAGTGTAGCGGGAGGGCCTGTCGGGGAGCTGTTTTTT | CASSVAGGPVGELFF
TRBJ1-1 | - | TRBV27 | - | TGTGCCAGCAGTTCGGCAGGGGACACTGAAGCTTTCTTT | CASSSAGDTEAFF
TRBJ1-1 | - | TRBV5-8 | - | TGTGCCAGCAGCTTGGCCTTGCAGGGGAACACTGAAGCTTTCTTT | CASSLALQGNTEAFF
TRBJ2-4 | - | TRBV30 | - | TGTGCCTGGAGTGTTGGGGGGTCAAACATTCAGTACTTC | CAWSVGGSNIQYF
TRBJ1-1 | TRBD1 | TRBV5-1 | - | TGCGCCAGCAGCTTGGGGGACAGGCGGAACACTGAAGCTTTCTTT | CASSLGDRRNTEAFF
TRBJ1-4 | - | TRBV29-1 | - | TGCAGCGTTGATGGGGGCTCAAGCGGTGAAAAACTGTTTTTT | CSVDGGSSGEKLFF
TRBJ2-1 | - | TRBV9 | - | TGTGCCAGCAGCCTAAGCGGTTCGTACTACAATGAGCAGTTCTTC | CASSLSGSYYNEQFF
TRBJ1-1 | - | TRBV7-9 | few | TGTGCCAGCAGCAGGACACCCCGGGAGACTGAAGCTTTCTTT | CASSRTPRETEAFF
TRBJ2-6 | - | TRBV5-1 | few | TGCGCCAGCACGAGCTCTGGGGCCAACGTCCTGACTTTC | CASTSSGANVLTF
TRBJ2-3 | - | TRBV5-8 | - | TGTGCCAGCAGCTTATACAGTGCTTCTAGCACAGATACGCAGTATTTT | CASSLYSASSTDTQYF
TRBJ2-1 | TRBD1 | TRBV30 | once | TGTGCCTGGAGTGTATCGATGAGGGCAGACAGGGGTGAGCAGTTCTTC | CAWSVSMRADRGEQFF